The present T cell receptor beta chain was sequenced within a study of OX40 agonist ivuxolimab in advanced cancers. Clones were sequenced by immunoSEQ multiplex PCR, and TCRdb holds only the in-frame ones, with some missing. The sample lists tens of thousands of clones, about 90% occurring once. The CDR3 spans 16 residues. The germline gives CDR1 SGHTA, CDR2 FQGNSA. Trimming pared 0 bases from V and 3 bases from J, leaving 12 bases between. The input for sequencing was CD4+ or CD8+ T cells sorted from blood, taken in a trial of the OX40 agonist ivuxolimab. This receptor was taken from an adult with an advanced solid tumor such as melanoma, head and neck, liver or kidney cancer. The chain employs TRBV7-2 and TRBJ2-1; D gene ambiguous. The CDR3 coding sequence is TGTGCCAGCAGCTTAGCTGTAAGCGTTGGCTACAATGAGCAGTTCTTC. Residues: CASSLAVSVGYNEQFF.